A single sample is the source of the 28 T cell receptor beta chains below, sequenced in a study of cytomegalovirus exposure and HLA in healthy donors. The PCR was carried out with 60 Vbeta primers and 13 Jbeta primers. Only in-frame clones appear in the TCRdb table, and some are missing; sequencing was by immunoSEQ multiplex PCR. The data show over 100,000 clones, approximately 9% seen once. Sequencing was performed on PBMCs. The receptors shown here come from a middle-aged woman in good health and CMV-seropositive.

This chain connects TRBV15 to TRBJ1-1, with D maybe TRBD1 (6 bases). CDR1 and CDR2 from the germline V gene are LNHNV and YYDKDF (reference sequence). The CDR3 is 16 residues long. The germline V and J ends were trimmed by 0 bases and 6 bases, with 17 bases remaining between them. CDR3 coding DNA: TGTGCCACCAGCAGAGATCGGCAGGGGTCAGGGGCTGAAGCTTTCTTT. Amino acids: CATSRDRQGSGAEAFF.

This clone was counted once. The rearrangement joins TRBV7-9 to TRBJ1-2; perhaps TRBD1 as D (5 bases). The CDR3 length is 15 residues. The V gene lost 5 bases and the J gene lost 2 bases, with 15 bases spanning the gap. The germline V gene encodes CDR1 SEHNR and CDR2 FQNEAQ (reference sequence). CDR3 region: CASSPQGLLNYGYTF. The CDR3 DNA reads as TGTGCCAGCAGCCCCCAGGGACTCCTCAACTATGGCTACACCTTC.

This clone occurred a few times. This chain links TRBV15 with TRBJ1-2; 7 nucleotides match TRBD1. Germline V gives CDR1 LNHNV, CDR2 YYDKDF (reference sequence). V lost 0 bases, J lost 7 bases, and 11 bases stayed unmatched. This CDR3 has 16 amino acids. For the CDR3, the DNA is TGTGCCACCAGCAGAGAGCGCCTTGAGGGGGCTTTTGGCTACACCTTC. It translates to CATSRERLEGAFGYTF.

This clone was counted only a few times. V gene TRBV9 combines with J gene TRBJ1-1; 11 bases fit TRBD1. Germline CDR1 and CDR2: SGDLS and YYNGEE. The V segment lost 3 bases and the J segment 6 bases; nucleotides outside the gene matches: 4. This CDR3 has 14 amino acids. The CDR3 DNA is TGTGCCAGCAGCGCAGGGGGACAGGGGGCTGAAGCTTTCTTT. This encodes CASSAGGQGAEAFF. Combining the CDR3 with reference TRBV9 and TRBJ1-1 gives the whole variable domain DSGVTQTPKHLITATGQRVTLRCSPRSGDLSVYWYQQSLDQGLQFLIQYYNGEERAKGNILERFSAQQFPDLHSELNLSSLELGDSALYFCASSAGGQGAEAFFGQGTRLTVV.

This clone was recorded a few times. The V and J genes are TRBV15 and TRBJ1-2, with D hard to call. Germline V CDR1 and CDR2: LNHNV, YYDKDF (reference sequence). V dropped 3 bases and J dropped 2 bases, with 13 bases sitting between them. The CDR3 contains 15 residues. CDR3 in DNA: TGTGCCACCAGCAGGGAGGACCGTTCAAACTATGGCTACACCTTC. As protein: CATSREDRSNYGYTF.

The table lists this clone with a few counts. This chain links TRBV19 with TRBJ1-6; D is unresolved. V was clipped by 6 bases and J by 6 bases, with 18 bases between them. Per the germline V gene, CDR1 is LNHDA and CDR2 is SQIVND (reference sequence). The CDR3 is 16 amino acids. The CDR3 protein is CASSRGGGTLNSPLHF. CDR3 nucleotide sequence: TGTGCCAGTAGCCGGGGAGGCGGAACTCTTAATTCACCCCTCCACTTT. Based on the CDR3 plus reference TRBV19 and TRBJ1-6, the full variable domain is DGGITQSPKYLFRKEGQNVTLSCEQNLNHDAMYWYRQDPGQGLRLIYYSQIVNDFQKGDIAEGYSVSREKKESFPLTVTSAQKNPTAFYLCASSRGGGTLNSPLHFGNGTRLTVT.

The sample holds a few counts of this clone. This sequence joins TRBV4-2 and TRBJ2-3; 10 nucleotides line up with TRBD2. J was trimmed by 0 bases and V by 0 bases; bases with no gene match: 6. Germline CDR1 reads LGHNA; CDR2 reads YNFKEQ. There are 18 residues in the CDR3. The CDR3 reads CASSQDSGGTTSTDTQYF. CDR3 sequence (DNA): TGTGCCAGCAGCCAAGATAGCGGGGGGACTACCAGCACAGATACGCAGTATTTT.

The chain has TRBV7-6 and TRBJ1-1; D gene unclear. With 1 base removed from V and 5 bases from J, the gap between germline ends came to 11 bases. The CDR3 consists of 14 residues. Germline CDR1 is SGHVS and CDR2 is FNYEAQ. The CDR3, as DNA: TGTGCCAGCAGCTTAGTATCGGGAGGAACTGAAGCTTTCTTT. Residues: CASSLVSGGTEAFF.

This chain joins TRBV7-2 and TRBJ1-2; maybe TRBD1 (5 bases). The CDR3 has 16 residues. Germline V gene lookup returns CDR1 SGHTA and CDR2 FQGNSA. Trimming took 5 bases from V and 2 from J, leaving 18 bases between them. CDR3 bases: TGTGCCAGCAGCCCAGCGGTGGGGGGGACCAACTATGGCTACACCTTC. Translation: CASSPAVGGTNYGYTF.

The J gene is TRBJ2-7, the V gene TRBV4-1; D is ambiguous. CDR3 length: 21 amino acids. With 6 bases removed from V and 0 bases from J, the gap between germline ends came to 33 bases. Germline V gene sequence: CDR1 MGHRA, CDR2 YSYEKL. The CDR3 spells CASRPTLTEHTTTDASYEQYF. The CDR3, as DNA: TGCGCCAGCAGGCCTACCTTGACGGAGCACACGACCACCGATGCCTCCTACGAGCAGTACTTC.

J is TRBJ2-3 and V is TRBV5-1; 11 bases are a match to TRBD1. CDR3 length: 16 amino acids. CDR1 and CDR2 from the germline V gene are SGHRS and YFSETQ. With V trimmed by 1 base and J by 5 bases, 6 bases remained unmatched. This CDR3 reads CASSLTGTGGIDTQYF. The CDR3 nucleotides are TGCGCCAGCAGCTTGACCGGGACAGGGGGTATAGATACGCAGTATTTT.

This clone was seen only a few times. J is TRBJ2-7 and V is TRBV5-1, with 7 positions matching TRBD2. Germline trimming cut 4 bases from V and 4 bases from J; bases unmatched to any gene: 11. Germline CDR1 SGHRS, CDR2 YFSETQ. This CDR3 region has 15 residues. The CDR3 coding sequence is TGCGCCAGCAGCGCCTTTTGGGGTAGCGGGTACGAGCAGTACTTC. It translates to CASSAFWGSGYEQYF.

This clone was found a few times. The chain combines TRBV11-2 with TRBJ1-4; 7 bases are shared with TRBD1. Germline V lookup: CDR1 SGHAT, CDR2 FQNNGV. J lost 3 bases, V lost 5 bases, and 15 bases had no gene match. The CDR3 has 18 residues. The CDR3 DNA follows: TGTGCCAGCAGCCTCAGGAGGGGGCAGCCTAGGCCTAATGAAAAACTGTTTTTT. Translating gives CASSLRRGQPRPNEKLFF.

This clone has a handful of counts. This chain connects TRBV7-2 to TRBJ1-4; no definite D call. Germline CDR1 is SGHTA and CDR2 is FQGNSA. The V and J ends lost 6 bases and 3 bases respectively, with 8 bases between them. The CDR3 runs to 13 residues. CDR3 loop: CASRFAANEKLFF. DNA of the CDR3: TGTGCCAGCAGATTTGCGGCTAATGAAAAACTGTTTTTT.

This clone was picked up a small number of times. This chain connects TRBV7-6 to TRBJ2-1; TRBD2 agrees at 9 bases. Per germline, CDR1 SGHVS and CDR2 FNYEAQ. The V segment lost 1 base and the J segment 9 bases; nucleotides outside the gene matches: 10. This CDR3 spans 16 amino acids. DNA for the CDR3: TGTGCCAGCAGCTTAGAATTAGCGGGGGTTTTGGGTGAGCAGTTCTTC. Protein sequence: CASSLELAGVLGEQFF.

This clone was picked up a small number of times. The V gene is TRBV4-3, the J gene TRBJ1-1; no reliable D call. Looked up from germline, CDR1 is LGHNA and CDR2 is YSLEER. The CDR3 sequence is 16 residues long. V lost 4 bases and J 0 bases, leaving 15 bases between the germline ends. Written as DNA, the CDR3 is TGCGCCAGCAGCCCAGGCCTCTCGCTTCTGAACACTGAAGCTTTCTTT. Protein: CASSPGLSLLNTEAFF.

In its sample, this clone was seen a few times. This rearrangement joins TRBV4-3 to TRBJ1-2, with D possibly matching TRBD1 (6 bases). Trimming cost V 1 base and J 1 base, with 10 bases left between them. Germline lookup yields CDR1 LGHNA and CDR2 YSLEER. The CDR3 is 15 residues long. CDR3: CASSQVGQSNYGYTF. The DNA for the CDR3 is TGCGCCAGCAGCCAAGTCGGACAGAGTAACTATGGCTACACCTTC.

In its sample, this clone was seen a few times. V usage is TRBV5-4 and J usage is TRBJ1-1, with a possible D match to TRBD1 (6 bases). CDR3 length equals 14 residues. Trimming pared 4 bases from V and 4 bases from J, leaving 14 bases between. Germline V lookup: CDR1 SGHNT, CDR2 YYREEE (reference sequence). CDR3 DNA sequence: TGTGCCAGCAGCCAGGGGCTCTTAGGCACTGAAGCTTTCTTT. Its translation: CASSQGLLGTEAFF. Supplemented by reference TRBV5-4 and TRBJ1-1, the full variable domain reads ETGVTQSPTHLIKTRGQQVTLRCSSQSGHNTVSWYQQALGQGPQFIFQYYREEENGRGNFPPRFSGLQFPNYSSELNVNALELDDSALYLCASSQGLLGTEAFFGQGTRLTVV.

The chain employs TRBV6-1 and TRBJ1-2; D gene ambiguous. Germline assignment: CDR1 MNHNS and CDR2 SASEGT. V dropped 4 bases and J dropped 8 bases, with 11 bases sitting between them. The CDR3 runs to 12 residues. The CDR3 sequence is CASSGRSEGYTF. The DNA of the CDR3 is TGTGCCAGCAGTGGGAGATCCGAAGGCTACACCTTC.

The genes are TRBV5-1 and TRBJ2-5; weak D call: TRBD2 (6 bases). Germline assignment: CDR1 SGHRS and CDR2 YFSETQ. The CDR3 extends over 16 amino acids. V gave up 4 bases and J gave up 2 bases, with 18 bases separating them. Here the CDR3 reads CASSDGIRDSQETQYF. The CDR3 DNA sequence: TGCGCCAGCAGCGACGGAATTCGGGACTCACAAGAGACCCAGTACTTC.

The table lists this clone with a few counts. This chain links TRBV2 with TRBJ1-1, with a possible D match to TRBD1 (6 bases). The CDR3 consists of 13 residues. Germline V gene data show CDR1 as SNHLY and CDR2 as FYNNEI. Trimming left V 6 bases short and J 1 base short, with 9 bases between. CDR3 sequence: CASRDRENTEAFF. The CDR3 DNA reads TGTGCCAGCAGGGACAGAGAGAACACTGAAGCTTTCTTT.

A few counts support this clone. The chain employs TRBV6-4 and TRBJ1-2; 7 bases agree with TRBD1. The CDR3 is 15 residues long. Germline V gene sequence: CDR1 MRHNA, CDR2 SNTAGT. V gave up 6 bases and J gave up 4 bases; unmatched junction bases: 11. CDR3 sequence (DNA): TGTGCCAGCAGACCCCGGACAGGACCCCTCTATGGCTACACCTTC. This sequence encodes CASRPRTGPLYGYTF.

This chain joins TRBV5-1 and TRBJ1-1; 8 nucleotides line up with TRBD1. The CDR3 sequence is 16 residues long. Looked up from germline, CDR1 is SGHRS and CDR2 is YFSETQ. V lost 3 bases and J lost 1; bases outside the gene matches: 8. This CDR3 is CASSSPRTGPNTEAFF. The CDR3 nucleotides read TGCGCCAGCAGCTCCCCCCGGACAGGGCCGAACACTGAAGCTTTCTTT.

The chain carries TRBV13 and TRBJ2-3, with TRBD2 identical over 10 bases. Germline assignment: CDR1 PRHDT and CDR2 FYEKMQ (reference sequence). Trimming removed 4 bases from V and 1 base from J; junction bases left unmatched: 2. This CDR3 is 15 amino acids long. CDR3 region: CASSSGTSGTDTQYF. CDR3 bases: TGTGCCAGCAGCTCCGGGACTAGCGGCACAGATACGCAGTATTTT.

This clone was detected a few times. CDR3 in DNA: TGTGCCAGCAGCTACACGAGTGGGCGTGAAGCTTTCTTT. Translation gives CASSYTSGREAFF. The chain uses TRBV11-2 and TRBJ1-1; D is uncertain. V lost 4 bases, J lost 7 bases, and 13 bases lay in between. This CDR3 region has 13 residues. Germline V CDR1 and CDR2: SGHAT, FQNNGV.

CDR3 bases: TGTGCCAGCACCCAGGGCGGGGGTAGGTACGAGCAGTACTTC. Protein product: CASTQGGGRYEQYF. This sequence joins TRBV2 and TRBJ2-7; 7 bases agree with TRBD2. The CDR3 runs 14 residues. V lost 7 bases, J lost 4 bases, and 10 bases stayed unmatched. Germline lookup yields CDR1 SNHLY and CDR2 FYNNEI. The variable domain in full, with the rest retrieved from reference TRBV2 and TRBJ2-7, is EPEVTQTPSHQVTQMGQEVILRCVPISNHLYFYWYRQILGQKVEFLVSFYNNEISEKSEIFDDQFSVERPDGSNFTLKIRSTKLEDSAMYFCASTQGGGRYEQYFGPGTRLTVT.

The rearrangement joins TRBV4-3 to TRBJ2-3; D unclear. The CDR3 length is 15 residues. Per germline, CDR1 LGHNA and CDR2 YSLEER. Between the trimmed V and J ends, which lost 1 base and 5 bases, there was a span of 13 bases. This chain's CDR3 is CASSQGSQSGDTQYF. The CDR3 DNA is TGCGCCAGCAGCCAAGGTTCCCAGTCGGGAGATACGCAGTATTTT.

This clone was observed many times. The rearrangement links TRBV5-1 to TRBJ2-7; 11 positions agree with TRBD1. The V segment lost 7 bases and the J segment 7 bases; nucleotides outside the gene matches: 10. The CDR3 sequence is 14 residues long. Germline V lookup: CDR1 SGHRS, CDR2 YFSETQ. This chain's CDR3 is CASRPGQGDGEQYF. The CDR3 bases are TGCGCCAGCCGCCCGGGACAGGGGGATGGGGAGCAGTACTTC.